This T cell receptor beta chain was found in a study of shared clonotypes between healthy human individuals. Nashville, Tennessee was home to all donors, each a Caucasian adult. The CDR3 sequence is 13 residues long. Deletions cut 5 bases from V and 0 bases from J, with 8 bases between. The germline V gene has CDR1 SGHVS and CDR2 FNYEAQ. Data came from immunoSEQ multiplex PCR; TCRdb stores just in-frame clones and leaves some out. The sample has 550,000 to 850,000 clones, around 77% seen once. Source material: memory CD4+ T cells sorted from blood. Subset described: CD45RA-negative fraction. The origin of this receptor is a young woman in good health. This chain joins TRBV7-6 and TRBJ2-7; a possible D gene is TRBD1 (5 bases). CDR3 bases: TGTGCCAGCAGCGCAGGGCTCTCCTACGAGCAGTACTTC. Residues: CASSAGLSYEQYF.